These T cell receptor beta chains were read from a single sample in a study of blood T cell repertoires in COVID-19. Assay used: immunoSEQ multiplex PCR; TCRdb lists only in-frame clones, some missing. The sample yields some 150,000 clones, 65% to 90% seen once. The sample was peripheral blood. The receptors derive from a man aged 50-59 years with acute or convalescent COVID-19. Both conserved end residues are part of each CDR3. D genes are given only for firm matches. The listing skips clone size in some rows; elsewhere it reads once, few, many or a size class.

abundance | d_gene | j_gene | v_gene | CDR3nt | CDR3aa
- | - | TRBJ1-1 | TRBV5-1 | TGCGCCAGCAGCTTGGGCACAGGGTGGAACACTGAAGCTTTCTTT | CASSLGTGWNTEAFF
- | - | TRBJ1-2 | TRBV7-9 | TGTGCCAGCAGCTCACGAGGCTCGGGGATCTATGGCTACACCTTC | CASSSRGSGIYGYTF
- | TRBD1 | TRBJ1-6 | TRBV7-2 | TGTGCCAGCAGCTCCACAGGGGTCCTGAGCTCCTATAATTCACCCCTCCACTTT | CASSSTGVLSSYNSPLHF
- | - | TRBJ1-3 | TRBV30 | TGTGCCTGGACCCCAGAGGGGAGGTCCATATATTTT | CAWTPEGRSIYF
- | TRBD1 | TRBJ1-5 | TRBV18 | TGTGCCAGCTCACCTACAGGGGGCAACAATCAGCCCCAGCATTTT | CASSPTGGNNQPQHF
- | - | TRBJ2-7 | TRBV27 | TGTGCCAGCAGGCGGACAGCTTACTACGAGCAGTACTTC | CASRRTAYYEQYF
- | - | TRBJ1-4 | TRBV5-5 | TGTGCCAGCAGCTTTCCAGGCGACACTAATGAAAAACTGTTTTTT | CASSFPGDTNEKLFF
- | - | TRBJ2-2 | TRBV7-2 | TGTGCCAGCAGCCCCCACATCGGGGAGCTGTTTTTT | CASSPHIGELFF
- | - | TRBJ2-7 | TRBV25-1 | TGTGCCAGCGACGATGACAACCATCGGGAGCAGTACTTC | CASDDDNHREQYF
- | TRBD2 | TRBJ2-3 | TRBV12-5 | TGTGCTAGTGGTTTGATTGGGGGGGTTGCAGATACGCAGTATTTT | CASGLIGGVADTQYF
- | TRBD1 | TRBJ2-7 | TRBV24-1 | TGTGCCACCAGTGATTCCAGGGGGCCCGGGTACGAGCAGTACTTC | CATSDSRGPGYEQYF
once | TRBD1 | TRBJ2-7 | TRBV7-9 | TGTGCCAGCAGCGGACAGGGGACCTACGAGCAGTACTTC | CASSGQGTYEQYF
- | TRBD1 | TRBJ1-3 | TRBV27 | TGTGCCAGCAGTACAGGGGTTGGAAACACCATATATTTT | CASSTGVGNTIYF
- | - | TRBJ2-7 | TRBV10-3 | TGTGCCATCAGGCTGACAAGTTACTACGAGCAGTACTTC | CAIRLTSYYEQYF
- | - | TRBJ1-3 | TRBV14 | TGTGCCAGCAGCCAAGACAGGGGAAACACCATATATTTT | CASSQDRGNTIYF
- | - | TRBJ1-2 | TRBV2 | TGTGCCAGCAGTGAAGCCGGGAGCCGAGGGCCCTACACCTTC | CASSEAGSRGPYTF
- | - | TRBJ2-7 | TRBV12-3/TRBV12-4 | TGTGCCAGCAGGTGGGGAGTCGACGAGCAGTACTTC | CASRWGVDEQYF
once | - | TRBJ1-5 | TRBV19 | TGTGCCAGTAGTATACAGGGAGGAGGTCAGCCCCAGCATTTT | CASSIQGGGQPQHF
- | TRBD1 | TRBJ2-1 | TRBV5-1 | TGCGCCAGCAGCGTCGGACAGGGGGCAAGGGGTGAGCAGTTCTTC | CASSVGQGARGEQFF
- | TRBD1 | TRBJ1-3 | TRBV29-1 | TGCAGCGGCTGGGACAGGCGGAACACCATATATTTT | CSGWDRRNTIYF
- | TRBD2 | TRBJ2-7 | TRBV5-6 | TGTGCCTCCGGGCGGGAGACCTACGAGCAGTACTTC | CASGRETYEQYF
- | TRBD1 | TRBJ2-1 | TRBV9 | TGTGCCAGCAGCTCCTCCGGGACAGGGAGCTCCTACAATGAGCAGTTCTTC | CASSSSGTGSSYNEQFF
- | - | TRBJ2-2 | TRBV2 | TGTGCCAGCAGTGGGGTAGGGGTTCTCACCGGGGAGCTGTTTTTT | CASSGVGVLTGELFF
- | TRBD1 | TRBJ1-2 | TRBV19 | TGTGCCAGTAGCGACAGGGGGTTGAGTGGCTACACCTTC | CASSDRGLSGYTF
once | TRBD2 | TRBJ2-5 | TRBV4-2 | TGTGCCAGCAGTCAACGCGGGGGGGAGCAAGAGACCCAGTACTTC | CASSQRGGEQETQYF
- | - | TRBJ2-7 | TRBV7-8 | TGTGCCAGCAGCGCCGGGACTCGCTACGAGCAGTACTTC | CASSAGTRYEQYF
- | TRBD1 | TRBJ2-1 | TRBV12-5 | TGTGCTAGTGTCATGACACAGGGGCGCGCCTACAATGAGCAGTTCTTC | CASVMTQGRAYNEQFF
- | - | TRBJ1-5 | TRBV2 | TGTGCCAGCGGCTCCAATCCCCAGCATTTT | CASGSNPQHF